This TCR beta chain is drawn from a study of shared clonotypes between healthy human individuals. The study's findings and limits: Researchers sampled only blood; tissue repertoires likely differ.

On this clone: What it recognizes is unknown.

It was CD45RO-negative cells, positively selected for CCR7, that made up naive CD8 cells, with terminally differentiated effector memory CD45RA+ cells excluded. This was a deep-level run. TCRdb's copy holds only in-frame clones and misses some; the assay was immunoSEQ multiplex PCR. This sample carries more than 2 million clones, about 95% of them seen once, and the ten largest clones take 0.9% to 1.4%. V was pared by 3 bases and J by 4 bases, with 1 base of the junction left unmatched. The germline CDR1 and CDR2 sequences are SGHTA and FQGNSA. This CDR3 is built from 14 residues. This chain joins TRBV7-2 and TRBJ2-2; 8 bases line up with TRBD1. Sequenced sample: naive CD8+ T cells sorted from blood. The origin of this receptor is a man between 18 and 29 years old in good health. CDR3 amino acids: CASSFDRGTGELFF. The DNA of the CDR3 is TGTGCCAGCAGCTTCGACAGGGGCACCGGGGAGCTGTTTTTT.